The 15 T cell receptor beta chains below come from one sample, sequenced in a study of graft-versus-host responses after intestinal transplantation (dated by TCRdb to about 2021). The sample's time point label is to be understood as: cells obtained before transplantation from donor or recipient. The library was built by means of the immunoSEQ multiplex PCR assay. TCRdb stores this immuneACCESS table with in-frame sequences only. Part of the clones is absent; in the studies checked, under half of the shortfall reflects unresolved V genes, and no reason is known for the rest. Within this sample are 4,500 to 6,500 clones, with 25% of them counted one time only. 3% to 4% of the sample belongs to the ten largest clones. The specimen comprised alloreactive CD4+ T cells from a mixed lymphocyte reaction culture, sampled before transplantation. The cell subset or site tag for this specimen amounts to: CFSE-low proliferating T cells sorted from roughly 6-day pre-transplant mixed lymphocyte reaction (GvH or HvG direction). The receptor set was obtained from a human patient who was an organ donor for intestinal transplantation.

Within the sample, this clone is medium-sized. The chain is built from TRBV20-1 and TRBJ2-3, with D unclear. Germline CDR1 DFQATT, CDR2 SNEGSKA (reference sequence). The CDR3 has 9 residues. V was trimmed by 6 bases and J by 4 bases, leaving 2 bases between them. CDR3 sequence reads: CSAADTQYF. CDR3 sequence (DNA): TGCAGTGCCGCAGATACGCAGTATTTT.

The chain employs TRBV19 and TRBJ1-2; no definite D call. CDR3 length: 14 residues. With 3 bases removed from V and 5 bases from J, the gap between germline ends came to 13 bases. Per germline, CDR1 LNHDA and CDR2 SQIVND (reference sequence). CDR3 DNA sequence: TGTGCCAGTAGTATGCGAGGGTTGCGGTATGGCTACACCTTC. The encoded protein is CASSMRGLRYGYTF.

The chain is built from TRBV7-2 and TRBJ2-7, with TRBD2 matching 8 bases. The trim removed 2 bases at V and 3 bases at J, leaving 6 bases unmatched. Germline CDR1 and CDR2: SGHTA and FQGNSA. This CDR3 is 15 amino acids long. The CDR3 DNA is TGTGCCAGCAGCTTACTTCCCAGCGGGGGCTACGAGCAGTACTTC. It is translated as CASSLLPSGGYEQYF.

The chain recombines TRBV9 with TRBJ2-1, with TRBD2 identical over 7 bases. V lost 2 bases, J lost 7 bases, and 6 bases stayed unmatched. CDR3 size: 14 residues. Germline CDR1 reads SGDLS; CDR2 reads YYNGEE. This chain's CDR3 is CASSVSGRGNEQFF. CDR3 coding DNA: TGTGCCAGCAGCGTTTCCGGGCGGGGGAATGAGCAGTTCTTC.

This chain links TRBV21-1 with TRBJ1-3. TRBV21-1 represents a pseudogene. CDR3 length: 15 residues. The CDR3 loop reads CASSNFRGAGNTIYF. The DNA for the CDR3 is TGTGCCAGCAGCAATTTCCGGGGGGCTGGAAACACCATATATTTT.

J is TRBJ1-1 and V is TRBV11-1; 7 bases align to TRBD1. J lost 0 bases, V lost 1 base, and 5 bases had no gene match. Looked up from germline, CDR1 is SGHAT and CDR2 is FQDESV (reference sequence). The CDR3 consists of 16 residues. CDR3 sequence: CASSLVSGGLNTEAFF. The CDR3 coding sequence is TGTGCCAGCAGCTTAGTGTCAGGGGGTTTGAACACTGAAGCTTTCTTT.

This clone was seen only a few times. The rearrangement uses TRBV2 and TRBJ2-3; no reliable D call. The CDR3 runs 11 residues. Germline assignment: CDR1 SNHLY and CDR2 FYNNEI. Trimming took off 7 bases at V and 2 bases at J, with 4 bases between the two ends. CDR3 DNA: TGTGCCAGCACCATCACAGATACGCAGTATTTT. It translates to CASTITDTQYF.

The chain recombines TRBV19 with TRBJ1-5; TRBD1 is a possible D gene (6 bases). The length of the CDR3 is 15 residues. The germline V and J ends were trimmed by 4 bases and 4 bases, with 14 bases remaining between them. CDR1 and CDR2 from the germline V gene are LNHDA and SQIVND (reference sequence). CDR3 region: CASSTRGGGNQPQHF. The DNA for the CDR3 is TGTGCCAGTAGTACCAGGGGCGGGGGGAATCAGCCCCAGCATTTT.

V usage is TRBV10-3 and J usage is TRBJ2-5; 9 bases are a match to TRBD2. The V gene end was trimmed by 6 bases and the J gene end by 4 bases; junction bases not matched to a gene: 9. Germline V lookup: CDR1 ENHRY, CDR2 SYGVKD. CDR3 length equals 15 residues. The CDR3 DNA reads TGTGCCATCAGCCTAATAGCGGGAGTCGGAGAGACCCAGTACTTC. Translation gives CAISLIAGVGETQYF.

By share, this clone counts as medium-sized. The chain links TRBV5-8 to TRBJ2-3, with 7 nucleotides matching TRBD2. This CDR3 has 17 amino acids. With 7 bases clipped from V and 2 bases from J, the junction kept 16 bases outside the gene matches. Per the germline V gene, CDR1 is SGHTS and CDR2 is YDEGEE. The CDR3 region has the DNA TGTGCCAGCTCCCAGCGTAGGACTAGTACGACCACAGATACGCAGTATTTT. Protein sequence: CASSQRRTSTTTDTQYF.

V gene TRBV4-2 combines with J gene TRBJ2-7, with 9 positions matching TRBD2. Per germline, CDR1 LGHNA and CDR2 YNFKEQ. V lost 4 bases to trimming and J lost 1 base; unmatched junction nucleotides: 2. There are 14 residues in the CDR3. The CDR3: CASSRTSVSYEQYF. The CDR3 bases are TGTGCCAGCAGCCGGACTAGCGTTTCCTACGAGCAGTACTTC.

The sample holds one count of this clone. The chain carries TRBV11-2 and TRBJ1-1; TRBD1 matches at 7 bases. The V gene end was trimmed by 0 bases and the J gene end by 5 bases; junction bases not matched to a gene: 9. Germline CDR1 SGHAT, CDR2 FQNNGV. The CDR3 is made up of 16 amino acids. For the CDR3, the DNA is TGTGCCAGCAGCTTAGATTCGGGGGCAGGGGGTACTGAAGCTTTCTTT. It encodes CASSLDSGAGGTEAFF.

This clone is labeled as medium-sized. J is TRBJ2-6 and V is TRBV28; 7 nucleotides line up with TRBD2. Unmatched junction bases numbered 5, after V lost 6 bases and J lost 9 bases. The CDR3 runs to 13 residues. Per germline, CDR1 MDHEN and CDR2 SYDVKM. CDR3 amino acids: CASSSGGGNVLTF. The CDR3, as DNA: TGTGCCAGCAGCTCGGGGGGAGGCAACGTCCTGACTTTC.

This clone was seen more than once but under ten times. CDR3 in amino acids: CASSIRTDSPYEQYF. The CDR3 bases are TGTGCCAGCAGCATCCGCACCGACAGCCCCTACGAGCAGTACTTC. V gene TRBV11-3 combines with J gene TRBJ2-7; the D gene is possibly TRBD1 (5 bases). Germline V gives CDR1 SGHNT, CDR2 YENEEA. Trimming pared 5 bases from V and 2 bases from J, leaving 16 bases between. The CDR3 length is 15 residues.

This clone was observed a few times. CDR3 nucleotide sequence: TGTGCCAGCAGTATAGCGGGGGGGGTCTTAGAGACCCAGTACTTC. Translation: CASSIAGGVLETQYF. The chain links TRBV6-5 to TRBJ2-5; 11 bases align to TRBD2. The germline V gene has CDR1 MNHEY and CDR2 SVGAGI. Germline trimming cut 5 bases from V and 4 bases from J; bases unmatched to any gene: 6. The CDR3 spans 15 residues.